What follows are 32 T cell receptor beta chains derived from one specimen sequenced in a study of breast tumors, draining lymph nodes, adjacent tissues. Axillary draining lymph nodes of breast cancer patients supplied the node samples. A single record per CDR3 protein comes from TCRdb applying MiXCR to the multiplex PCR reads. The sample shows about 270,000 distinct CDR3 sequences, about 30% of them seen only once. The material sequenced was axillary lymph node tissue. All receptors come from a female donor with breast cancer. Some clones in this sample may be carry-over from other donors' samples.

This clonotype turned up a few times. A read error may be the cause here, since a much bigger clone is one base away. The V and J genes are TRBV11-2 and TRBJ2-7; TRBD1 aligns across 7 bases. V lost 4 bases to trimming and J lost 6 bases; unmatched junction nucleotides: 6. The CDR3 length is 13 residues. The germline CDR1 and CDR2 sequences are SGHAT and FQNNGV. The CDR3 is CASSSDRASEQYF. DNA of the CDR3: TGTGCCAGCAGCTCCGACAGGGCCTCCGAGCAGTACTTC.

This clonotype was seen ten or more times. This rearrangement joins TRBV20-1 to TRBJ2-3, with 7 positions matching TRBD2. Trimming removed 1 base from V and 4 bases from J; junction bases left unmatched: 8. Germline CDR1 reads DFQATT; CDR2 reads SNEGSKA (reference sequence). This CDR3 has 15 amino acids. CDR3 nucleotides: TGCAGTGCTAGAGTTGGGGTTGGGGGGGCAGATACGCAGTATTTT. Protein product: CSARVGVGGADTQYF.

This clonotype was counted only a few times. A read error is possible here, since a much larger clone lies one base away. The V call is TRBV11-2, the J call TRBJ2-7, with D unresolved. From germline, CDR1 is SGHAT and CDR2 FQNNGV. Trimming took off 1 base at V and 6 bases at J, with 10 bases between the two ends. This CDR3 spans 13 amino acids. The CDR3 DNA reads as TGTGCCAGCAGCTTAGGGTATGGCTGCGAGCAGTACTTC. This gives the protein CASSLGYGCEQYF.

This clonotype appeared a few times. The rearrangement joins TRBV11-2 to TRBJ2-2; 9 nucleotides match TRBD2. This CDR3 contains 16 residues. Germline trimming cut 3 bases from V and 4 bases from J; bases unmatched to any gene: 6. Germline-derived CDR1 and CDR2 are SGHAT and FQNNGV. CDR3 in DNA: TGTGCCAGCAGCTTCTCTAGCGGGACCGTCACCGGGGAGCTGTTTTTT. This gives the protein CASSFSSGTVTGELFF.

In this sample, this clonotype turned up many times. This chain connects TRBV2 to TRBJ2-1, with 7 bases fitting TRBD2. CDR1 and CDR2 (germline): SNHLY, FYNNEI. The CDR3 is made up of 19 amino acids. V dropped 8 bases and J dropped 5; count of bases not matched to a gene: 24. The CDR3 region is CASEMVLRGLLAEDNEQFF. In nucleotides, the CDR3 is TGTGCCAGCGAGATGGTTCTGAGAGGGCTTCTAGCGGAGGACAATGAGCAGTTCTTC.

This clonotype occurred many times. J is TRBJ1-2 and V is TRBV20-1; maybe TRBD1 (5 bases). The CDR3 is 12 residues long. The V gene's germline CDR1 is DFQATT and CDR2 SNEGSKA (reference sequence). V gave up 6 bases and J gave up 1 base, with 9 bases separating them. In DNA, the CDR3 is TGCAGTGCCCGAGGGGATAACTATGGCTACACCTTC. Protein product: CSARGDNYGYTF.

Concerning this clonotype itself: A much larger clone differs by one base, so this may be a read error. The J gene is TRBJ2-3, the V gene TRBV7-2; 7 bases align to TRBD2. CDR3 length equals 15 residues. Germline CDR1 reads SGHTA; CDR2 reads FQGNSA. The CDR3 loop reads CACSFMGGGTDTQYF. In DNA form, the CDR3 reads TGTGCCTGCAGCTTCATGGGGGGGGGAACAGATACGCAGTATTTT.

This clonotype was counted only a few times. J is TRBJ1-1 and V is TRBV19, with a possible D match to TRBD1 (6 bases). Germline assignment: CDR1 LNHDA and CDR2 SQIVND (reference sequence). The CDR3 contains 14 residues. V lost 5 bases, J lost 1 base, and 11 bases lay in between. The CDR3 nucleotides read TGTGCCAGTAGTGGCAGGGGCTGGAACACTGAAGCTTTCTTT. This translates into CASSGRGWNTEAFF.

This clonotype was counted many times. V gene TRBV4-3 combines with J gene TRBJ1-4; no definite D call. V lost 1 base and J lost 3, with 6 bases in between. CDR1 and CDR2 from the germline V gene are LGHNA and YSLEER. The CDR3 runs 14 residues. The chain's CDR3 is CASSQAIANEKLFF. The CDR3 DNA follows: TGCGCCAGCAGCCAAGCCATAGCTAATGAAAAACTGTTTTTT.

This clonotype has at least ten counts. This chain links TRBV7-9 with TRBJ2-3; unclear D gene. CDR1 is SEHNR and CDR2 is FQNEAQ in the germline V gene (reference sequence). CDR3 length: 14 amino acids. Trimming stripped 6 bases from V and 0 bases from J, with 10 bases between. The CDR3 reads CASSLTSSTDTQYF. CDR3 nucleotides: TGTGCCAGCAGTCTCACGTCTAGCACAGATACGCAGTATTTT.

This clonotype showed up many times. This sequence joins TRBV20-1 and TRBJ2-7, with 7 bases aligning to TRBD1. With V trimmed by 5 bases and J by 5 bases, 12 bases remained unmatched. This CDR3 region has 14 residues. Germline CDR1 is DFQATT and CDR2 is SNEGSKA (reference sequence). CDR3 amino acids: CSARSPTGSHEQYF. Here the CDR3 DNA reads TGCAGTGCTCGCTCTCCGACAGGGTCCCACGAGCAGTACTTC.

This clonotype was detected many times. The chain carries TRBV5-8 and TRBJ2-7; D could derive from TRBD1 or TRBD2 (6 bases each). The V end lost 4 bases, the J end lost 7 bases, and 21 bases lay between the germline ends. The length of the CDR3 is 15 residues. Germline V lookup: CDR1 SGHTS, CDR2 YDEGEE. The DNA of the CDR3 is TGTGCCAGCAGCCGAGGCCCCCAGGAGGGGGGAGAGCAGTACTTC. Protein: CASSRGPQEGGEQYF.

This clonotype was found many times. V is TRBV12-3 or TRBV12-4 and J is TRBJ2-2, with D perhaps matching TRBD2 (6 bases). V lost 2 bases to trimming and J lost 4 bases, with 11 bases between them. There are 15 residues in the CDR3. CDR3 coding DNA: TGTGCCAGCAGTTTAAAGCGGGTAGGCACCGGGGAGCTGTTTTTT. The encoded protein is CASSLKRVGTGELFF.

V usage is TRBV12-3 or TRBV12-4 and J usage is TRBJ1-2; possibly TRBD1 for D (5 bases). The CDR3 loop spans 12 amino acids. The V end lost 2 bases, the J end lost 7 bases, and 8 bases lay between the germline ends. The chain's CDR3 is CASSLQGVGYTF. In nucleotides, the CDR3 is TGTGCCAGCAGTTTACAGGGTGTTGGCTACACCTTC.

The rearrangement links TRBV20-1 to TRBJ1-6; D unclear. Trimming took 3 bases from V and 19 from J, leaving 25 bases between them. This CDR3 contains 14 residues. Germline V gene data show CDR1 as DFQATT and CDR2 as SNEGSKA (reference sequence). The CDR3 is CSASAQVYNSPPHF. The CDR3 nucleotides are TGCAGTGCTAGCGCTCAGGTGTATAATTCACCCCCTCACTTT.

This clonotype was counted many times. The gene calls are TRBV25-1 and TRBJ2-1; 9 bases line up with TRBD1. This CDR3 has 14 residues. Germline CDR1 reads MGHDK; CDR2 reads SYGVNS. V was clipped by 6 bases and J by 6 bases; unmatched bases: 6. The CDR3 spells CASRGGQGSNEQFF. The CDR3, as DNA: TGTGCCAGCAGGGGGGGACAGGGAAGCAATGAGCAGTTCTTC. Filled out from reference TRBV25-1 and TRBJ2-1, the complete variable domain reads EADIYQTPRYLVIGTGKKITLECSQTMGHDKMYWYQQDPGMELHLIHYSYGVNSTEKGDLSSESTVSRIRTEHFPLTLESARPSHTSQYLCASRGGQGSNEQFFGPGTRLTVL.

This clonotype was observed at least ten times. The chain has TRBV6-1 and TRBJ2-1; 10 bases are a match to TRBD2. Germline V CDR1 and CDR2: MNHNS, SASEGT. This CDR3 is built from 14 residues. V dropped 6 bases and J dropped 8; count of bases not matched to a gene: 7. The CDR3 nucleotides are TGTGCCAGCAGGATGCTAGCGGGAGAATATGAGCAGTTCTTC. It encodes CASRMLAGEYEQFF.

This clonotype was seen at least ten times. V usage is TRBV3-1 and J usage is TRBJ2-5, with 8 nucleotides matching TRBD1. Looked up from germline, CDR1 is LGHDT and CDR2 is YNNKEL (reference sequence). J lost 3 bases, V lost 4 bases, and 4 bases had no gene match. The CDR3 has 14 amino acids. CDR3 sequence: CASSPPTGEETQYF. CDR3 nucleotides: TGTGCCAGCAGCCCCCCGACAGGGGAAGAGACCCAGTACTTC.

CDR3 in amino acids: CASSGGGTSQYF. CDR3 in DNA: TGTGCCAGCTCAGGAGGAGGGACTAGCCAGTACTTC. The V and J genes are TRBV25-1 and TRBJ2-5; the match to TRBD2 covers 8 bases. J lost 10 bases, V lost 8 bases, and 9 bases had no gene match. Germline lookup yields CDR1 MGHDK and CDR2 SYGVNS. CDR3 length equals 12 residues.

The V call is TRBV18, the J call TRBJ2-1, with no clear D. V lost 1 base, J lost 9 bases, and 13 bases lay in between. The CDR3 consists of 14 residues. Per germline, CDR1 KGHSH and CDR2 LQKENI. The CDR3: CASSPLTLVGEQFF. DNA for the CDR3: TGTGCCAGCTCACCACTTACCCTCGTGGGTGAGCAGTTCTTC.

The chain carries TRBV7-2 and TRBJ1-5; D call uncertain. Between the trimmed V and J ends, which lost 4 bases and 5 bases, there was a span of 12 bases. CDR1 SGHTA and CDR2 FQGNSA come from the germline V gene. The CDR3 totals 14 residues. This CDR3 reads CASSSQGGDQPQHF. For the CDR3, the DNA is TGTGCCAGCAGCTCCCAAGGAGGTGATCAGCCCCAGCATTTT.

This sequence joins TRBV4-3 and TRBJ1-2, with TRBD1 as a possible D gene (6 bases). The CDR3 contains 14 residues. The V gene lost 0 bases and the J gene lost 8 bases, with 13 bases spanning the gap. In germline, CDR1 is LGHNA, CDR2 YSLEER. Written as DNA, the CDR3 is TGCGCCAGCAGCCAAGATTTACAGGGCTGGGGCTACACCTTC. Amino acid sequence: CASSQDLQGWGYTF.

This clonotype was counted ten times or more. The CDR3 coding sequence is TGTGCCAGCAGTCGGCAGGGACAGGGGCGGACCCAGTACTTC. Protein: CASSRQGQGRTQYF. The chain recombines TRBV11-3 with TRBJ2-5; TRBD1 matches 10 bases. CDR1 SGHNT and CDR2 YENEEA come from the germline V gene. V lost 6 bases, J lost 7 bases, and 8 bases stayed unmatched. CDR3 size: 14 residues.

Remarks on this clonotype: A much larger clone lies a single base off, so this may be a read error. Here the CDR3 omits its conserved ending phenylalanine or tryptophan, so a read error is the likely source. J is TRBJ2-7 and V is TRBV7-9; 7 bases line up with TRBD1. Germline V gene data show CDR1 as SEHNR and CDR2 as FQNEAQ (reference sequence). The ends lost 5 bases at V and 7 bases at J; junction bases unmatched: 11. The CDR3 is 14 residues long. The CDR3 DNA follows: TGTGCCAGCAGCCCCCGACAGGGAATGGGGGAGCAGTACCTC. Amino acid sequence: CASSPRQGMGEQYL.

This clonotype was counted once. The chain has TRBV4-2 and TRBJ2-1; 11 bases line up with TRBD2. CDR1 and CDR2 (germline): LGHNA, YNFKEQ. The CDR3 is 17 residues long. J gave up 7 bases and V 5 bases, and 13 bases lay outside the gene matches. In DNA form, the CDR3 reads TGTGCCAGCAGCTTGGGGAGAGTAGCGGGAGGGAGGAATGAGCAGTTCTTC. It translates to CASSLGRVAGGRNEQFF.

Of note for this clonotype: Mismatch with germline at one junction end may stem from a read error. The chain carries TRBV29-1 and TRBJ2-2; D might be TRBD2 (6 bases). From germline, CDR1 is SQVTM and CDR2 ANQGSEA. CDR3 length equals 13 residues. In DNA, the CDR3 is TGCAACGTTGATGCGGGGTCTACCGGGGAGCTGTTTTTT. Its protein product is CNVDAGSTGELFF.

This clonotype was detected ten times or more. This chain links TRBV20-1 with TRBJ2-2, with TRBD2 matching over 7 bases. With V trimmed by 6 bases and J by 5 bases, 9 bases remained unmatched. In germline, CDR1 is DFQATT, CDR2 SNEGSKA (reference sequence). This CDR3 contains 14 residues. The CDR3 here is CSAWAGVGTGELFF. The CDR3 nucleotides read TGCAGTGCCTGGGCGGGAGTAGGTACCGGGGAGCTGTTTTTT.

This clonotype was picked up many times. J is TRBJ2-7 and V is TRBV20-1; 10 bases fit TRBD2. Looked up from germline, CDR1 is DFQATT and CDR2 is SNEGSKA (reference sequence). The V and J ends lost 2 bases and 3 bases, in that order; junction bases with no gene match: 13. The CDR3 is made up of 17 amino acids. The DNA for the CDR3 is TGCAGTGCTAGACCTACCCGAAGCGGGAGGGCCCTCTACGAGCAGTACTTC. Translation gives CSARPTRSGRALYEQYF.

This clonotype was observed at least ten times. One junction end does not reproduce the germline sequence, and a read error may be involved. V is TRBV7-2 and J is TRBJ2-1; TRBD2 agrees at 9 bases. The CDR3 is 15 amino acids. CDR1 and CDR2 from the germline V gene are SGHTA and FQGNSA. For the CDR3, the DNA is TGTGCCAGCAGCCTAGCGGGACCTTCCTACAATGAGCAGTTCTTC. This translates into CASSLAGPSYNEQFF. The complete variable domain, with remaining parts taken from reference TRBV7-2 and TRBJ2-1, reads GAGVSQSPSNKVTEKGKDVELRCDPISGHTALYWYRQSLGQGLEFLIYFQGNSAPDKSGLPSDRFSAERTGGSVSTLTIQRTQQEDSAVYLCASSLAGPSYNEQFFGPGTRLTVL.

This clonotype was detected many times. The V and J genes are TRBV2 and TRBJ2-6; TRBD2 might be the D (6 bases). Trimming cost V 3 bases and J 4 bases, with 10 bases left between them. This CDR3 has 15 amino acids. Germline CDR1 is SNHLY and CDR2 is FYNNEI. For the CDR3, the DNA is TGTGCCAGCAGTGACTGGGGGGTAGGGGCCAACGTCCTGACTTTC. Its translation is CASSDWGVGANVLTF.

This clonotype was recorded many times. CDR3 nucleotide sequence: TGCGCCAGCAACAGGGGGACGGGAAATGAAAAACTGTTTTTT. Encoded protein: CASNRGTGNEKLFF. This chain connects TRBV5-1 to TRBJ1-4; TRBD1 aligns across 8 bases. CDR1 is SGHRS and CDR2 is YFSETQ in the germline V gene. The length of the CDR3 is 14 residues. The trim removed 6 bases at V and 5 bases at J, leaving 6 bases unmatched. The full variable domain, completed using reference TRBV5-1 and TRBJ1-4, is KAGVTQTPRYLIKTRGQQVTLSCSPISGHRSVSWYQQTPGQGLQFLFEYFSETQRNKGNFPGRFSGRQFSNSRSEMNVSTLELGDSALYLCASNRGTGNEKLFFGSGTQLSVL.

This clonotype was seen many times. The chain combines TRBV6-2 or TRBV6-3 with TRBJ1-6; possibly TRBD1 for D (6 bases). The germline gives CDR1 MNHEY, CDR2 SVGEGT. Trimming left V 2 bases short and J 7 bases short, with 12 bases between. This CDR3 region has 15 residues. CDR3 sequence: CASSYRQEGNSPLHF. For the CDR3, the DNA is TGTGCCAGCAGTTACCGACAGGAGGGAAATTCACCCCTCCACTTT.